One sample yielded the 12 T cell receptor beta chains listed below, sequenced in a study of blood T cell repertoires in COVID-19. Repertoires were generated with immunoSEQ multiplex PCR, while TCRdb's copy carries only in-frame clones and drops some. The table includes fewer than 15,000 clones, approximately 92% detected once. Sequenced input: peripheral blood. The source is a human donor with active COVID-19. The donor label of this sample is uncertain.

This rearrangement joins TRBV4-1 to TRBJ2-1; 7 positions match TRBD1. V lost 4 bases, J lost 0 bases, and 3 bases stayed unmatched. CDR1 and CDR2 (germline): MGHRA, YSYEKL. The CDR3 has 15 residues. Here the CDR3 reads CASSPGDSSYNEQFF. The CDR3 DNA reads TGCGCCAGCAGCCCCGGGGACAGCTCCTACAATGAGCAGTTCTTC.

The chain employs TRBV30 and TRBJ1-6; maybe TRBD1 (5 bases). Germline CDR1 and CDR2: GTSNPN and SVGIG (reference sequence). CDR3 length: 16 residues. Between the trimmed V and J ends, which lost 4 bases and 0 bases, there was a span of 13 bases. DNA for the CDR3: TGTGCCTGGACCGACGTGGGGGGCTCCTATAATTCACCCCTCCACTTT. This sequence encodes CAWTDVGGSYNSPLHF.

The V gene is TRBV5-4, the J gene TRBJ2-7, with D possibly TRBD1 on 6 matching bases. V shed 0 bases and J shed 1 base, with 11 bases lying between them. Germline V gives CDR1 SGHNT, CDR2 YYREEE (reference sequence). This CDR3 comprises 15 residues. The CDR3: CASSLVWQGSYEQYF. In nucleotides, the CDR3 is TGTGCCAGCAGCTTGGTGTGGCAGGGGTCCTACGAGCAGTACTTC.

The genes are TRBV11-2 and TRBJ2-7; 7 nucleotides align to TRBD2. V was clipped by 6 bases and J by 6 bases; unmatched bases: 11. Germline V CDR1 and CDR2: SGHAT, FQNNGV. This CDR3 has 14 amino acids. The CDR3 here is CASSPKRGGSEQYF. CDR3 nucleotides: TGTGCCAGCAGTCCTAAGCGGGGAGGGTCCGAGCAGTACTTC.

The chain recombines TRBV29-1 with TRBJ2-1, with 7 bases aligning to TRBD2. V was clipped by 1 base and J by 2 bases; unmatched bases: 2. CDR1 and CDR2 (germline): SQVTM, ANQGSEA. The CDR3 covers 14 residues. CDR3 residues: CSVEVAGAYNEQFF. As DNA, the CDR3 is TGCAGCGTTGAAGTCGCGGGAGCCTACAATGAGCAGTTCTTC.

The V call is TRBV7-2, the J call TRBJ2-5; no definite D call. Germline values: CDR1 SGHTA, CDR2 FQGNSA. The CDR3 contains 13 residues. V shed 1 base and J shed 9 bases, with 12 bases lying between them. This CDR3 reads CASSLVAIEAQYF. The CDR3 DNA sequence: TGTGCCAGCAGCTTAGTTGCTATTGAGGCCCAGTACTTC. The full variable domain, its missing parts supplied by reference TRBV7-2 and TRBJ2-5, is GAGVSQSPSNKVTEKGKDVELRCDPISGHTALYWYRQSLGQGLEFLIYFQGNSAPDKSGLPSDRFSAERTGGSVSTLTIQRTQQEDSAVYLCASSLVAIEAQYFGPGTRLLVL.

The V and J genes are TRBV27 and TRBJ1-2; D might be TRBD1 (6 bases). Germline lookup yields CDR1 MNHEY and CDR2 SMNVEV (reference sequence). Between the trimmed V and J ends, which lost 6 bases and 2 bases, there was a span of 16 bases. CDR3 length: 15 residues. CDR3 coding DNA: TGTGCCAGCAGCCTACAGCCGGGACAAAACTATGGCTACACCTTC. Translated: CASSLQPGQNYGYTF.

The chain couples TRBV6-6 to TRBJ2-7; 7 bases line up with TRBD1. The V segment lost 8 bases and the J segment 3 bases; nucleotides outside the gene matches: 7. The length of the CDR3 is 13 residues. Looked up from germline, CDR1 is MNHNY and CDR2 is SVGAGI (reference sequence). CDR3 in DNA: TGTGCCAGCTTGCAGGGGGTGAACTACGAGCAGTACTTC. Translation: CASLQGVNYEQYF.

This chain uses TRBV6-5 with TRBJ1-1; D perhaps matches TRBD1 (5 bases). Germline-derived CDR1 and CDR2 are MNHEY and SVGAGI. Trimming removed 2 bases from V and 5 bases from J, with 15 bases in between. This CDR3 is 15 amino acids long. CDR3 region: CASSYATDFITEAFF. The CDR3 coding sequence is TGTGCCAGCAGTTACGCGACAGATTTTATTACTGAAGCTTTCTTT.

This sequence joins TRBV7-8 and TRBJ1-3; 9 nucleotides agree with TRBD1. After removal of 5 bases from V and 8 bases from J, the junction contained 10 bases not matched to a gene. The germline CDR1 and CDR2 sequences are SGHVS and FQNEAQ. This CDR3 contains 15 residues. DNA of the CDR3: TGTGCCAGCAGCCATAGGACAGGGGTTGCGCACACCATATATTTT. Translation: CASSHRTGVAHTIYF.

This clone was seen only once. The rearrangement uses TRBV30 and TRBJ2-2; 7 nucleotides agree with TRBD1. V shed 6 bases, J shed 1 base, and the junction held 8 bases outside the gene matches. Germline-derived CDR1 and CDR2 are GTSNPN and SVGIG (reference sequence). The CDR3 runs 15 residues. CDR3 protein: CACPTQGWNTGELFF. CDR3 in DNA: TGTGCCTGCCCAACACAGGGGTGGAACACCGGGGAGCTGTTTTTT.

The genes are TRBV29-1 and TRBJ2-7; possible D gene TRBD1, 6 bases. Germline loops: CDR1 SQVTM, CDR2 ANQGSEA. Trimming removed 6 bases from V and 4 bases from J, with 16 bases in between. The CDR3 runs 13 residues. CDR3 sequence reads: CSVTGSLPYEQYF. CDR3 nucleotide sequence: TGCAGCGTGACAGGCTCCTTACCATACGAGCAGTACTTC.